This T cell receptor (beta chain) was captured in a study of blood T cell repertoires in COVID-19. This table comes from immunoSEQ multiplex PCR, and its TCRdb copy is limited to in-frame clones, with some not included. The sample lists a few hundred thousand clones, roughly 90% occurring once. Germline CDR1 KGHSH, CDR2 LQKENI. Trimming stripped 3 bases from V and 4 bases from J, with 15 bases between. This CDR3 region has 16 residues. The chain joins TRBV18 to TRBJ1-4; D remains ambiguous. This receptor was identified in a man aged 45-60 years with COVID-19, enrolled during active disease. Sequenced sample: peripheral blood. The CDR3 protein is CASSPFSWRNNEKLFF. CDR3 sequence (DNA): TGTGCCAGCTCACCGTTTTCCTGGCGGAATAATGAAAAACTGTTTTTT.